This T cell receptor beta chain is from a study of beta chain features in type 1 diabetes. Study as a whole: Summed over all samples, the examined sorted cells came to under 110,000,000. Overall study findings and caveats: For type 1 diabetes patients, VDJ junctions showed fewer insertions and more deletions. Type 1 diabetes patients had moderately but significantly shorter TCRB CDR3s in all four CD4+ subsets. For patients, the naive, central memory and Treg TCRB repertoires appeared more alike than for healthy donors.

The entirety of the isolated RNA underwent reverse transcription, so expressed TCRB transcripts were sequenced. Sequencing was performed with immunoSEQ multiplex PCR; in TCRdb, only in-frame clones are kept and a portion is missing. The sample yields about 140,000 clones, approximately 9.8% seen once. Regarding this clone: Antigen: not known.

Per the germline V gene, CDR1 is SGHDT and CDR2 is YYEEEE. Trimming took 0 bases from V and 1 from J, leaving 7 bases between them. CDR3 length: 14 amino acids. The V gene is TRBV5-6, the J gene TRBJ2-5, with D unresolved. The sequence derives from a woman aged 40 to 50 in good health. The source material was central memory CD4+ T cells from blood. The CDR3 loop reads CASSLDFSQETQYF. CDR3 nucleotides: TGTGCCAGCAGCTTGGATTTTAGCCAAGAGACCCAGTACTTC.